The following is a TCR beta chain sequence with its context. Its antigen target is currently unknown. One base away there is no much larger clone; base qualities are not given. From the cysteine up to the phenylalanine, the CDR3 has a length of 15 residues. Of the read, only the CDR3 DNA is kept; its 45 bases are in frame from base 1. CDR1 and CDR2 are drawn from the germline V gene: MDHEN, SYDVKM. V loses 4 bases of germline sequence and J loses 0 bases, and the interval between the two ends is 13 bases. This entry comes from a study of response to subunit inactivated influenza vaccine (dated by TCRdb to the late 2010s). The study in broad terms: Deep quantitative T cell receptor repertoire profiling was used in the study to track responses to a trivalent subunit inactivated influenza vaccine. What the work shows at the level of the full study, not this receptor alone: According to the authors, only a limited number of new T cells may be recruited by each seasonal influenza vaccination.

The library was made by RT-PCR. Data came from an Illumina HiSeq 2500. TCRdb reprocessing: public reads trimmed at Q25 with fastp, clones called with MiXCR, in-frame beta chains kept. Every entry covers one CDR3 protein and lists the most common genes and DNA from its rows. This sample holds 290,000 or so distinct CDR3 sequences; roughly 20% were observed only once. 10% of the sample is in the top ten clones. Sequencing used PBMCs from blood, obtained 21 months after vaccination. The receptor was isolated from a man between 50 and 75 years old who received an inactivated influenza vaccine. Donor details come from another sample of the same person, matched by shared clones. Recombination joined TRBV28 with TRBJ2-7; the D region is possibly TRBD1 or TRBD2, each matching across 5 bases. The base sequence is TGTGCCAGCAGTTCTCCGGGACGGAGCTCCTACGAGCAGTACTTC. This is translated as CASSSPGRSSYEQYF.